Below are 23 T cell receptor beta chains sequenced from a single sample in a study of T cell changes during pregnancy in multiple sclerosis. Data came from immunoSEQ multiplex PCR; TCRdb stores just in-frame clones and leaves some out. The sample yields approximately 100,000 clones, around 92% seen once. The sample here was peripheral blood, taken in the second trimester of pregnancy. The receptors originated from a female donor with multiple sclerosis, enrolled in a pregnancy study.

In this sample, this clone turned up a few times. This rearrangement joins TRBV28 to TRBJ1-2; 12 positions agree with TRBD1. Germline V gene data show CDR1 as MDHEN and CDR2 as SYDVKM. V trimming: 6 bases; J trimming: 8 bases; junction bases outside the gene matches: 10. The CDR3 sequence is 15 residues long. The CDR3 DNA follows: TGTGCCAGCAGCTTGCCCGGGACAGGGGGCTGGGGCTACACCTTC. Its protein is CASSLPGTGGWGYTF.

The chain has TRBV18 and TRBJ2-7; the D gene is possibly TRBD1 (6 bases). Germline V gene lookup returns CDR1 KGHSH and CDR2 LQKENI. This CDR3 contains 14 residues. V was cut by 1 base and J by 3 bases, with 10 bases left in between. The CDR3 is CASSPLSGHYEQYF. The DNA of the CDR3 is TGTGCCAGCTCACCACTTTCGGGACACTACGAGCAGTACTTC. The entire variable domain, with the rest obtained from reference TRBV18 and TRBJ2-7, is as follows: NAGVMQNPRHLVRRRGQEARLRCSPMKGHSHVYWYRQLPEEGLKFMVYLQKENIIDESGMPKERFSAEFPKEGPSILRIQQVVRGDSAAYFCASSPLSGHYEQYFGPGTRLTVT.

The chain has TRBV28 and TRBJ1-5, with 10 bases aligning to TRBD1. The CDR3 totals 15 residues. Germline V gene data show CDR1 as MDHEN and CDR2 as SYDVKM. The J segment lost 4 bases and the V segment lost 5 bases, leaving 5 bases of the junction unmatched. The DNA of the CDR3 is TGTGCCAGCAGTGGGGACAGGGGCCGGAATCAGCCCCAGCATTTT. Residues: CASSGDRGRNQPQHF.

The rearrangement links TRBV18 to TRBJ1-1; 8 nucleotides line up with TRBD1. Trimming took 4 bases from V and 3 from J; bases not matched to a gene: 7. The CDR3 has 15 amino acids. The germline CDR1 and CDR2 sequences are KGHSH and LQKENI. CDR3 amino acids: CASSHGQGVDTEAFF. As DNA, the CDR3 is TGTGCCAGCTCACACGGACAGGGAGTCGACACTGAAGCTTTCTTT. The full variable domain, with the rest looked up from reference TRBV18 and TRBJ1-1, is NAGVMQNPRHLVRRRGQEARLRCSPMKGHSHVYWYRQLPEEGLKFMVYLQKENIIDESGMPKERFSAEFPKEGPSILRIQQVVRGDSAAYFCASSHGQGVDTEAFFGQGTRLTVV.

The rearrangement joins TRBV5-4 to TRBJ2-3, with 9 bases identical to TRBD1. With V trimmed by 2 bases and J by 3 bases, 7 bases remained unmatched. Germline CDR1 reads SGHNT; CDR2 reads YYREEE (reference sequence). This CDR3 has 16 residues. The CDR3 region is CASSFPGQGITDTQYF. The DNA of the CDR3 is TGTGCCAGCAGCTTTCCGGGACAGGGTATTACAGATACGCAGTATTTT.

The J gene is TRBJ2-3, the V gene TRBV25-1, with 9 nucleotides matching TRBD1. Germline V gene lookup returns CDR1 MGHDK and CDR2 SYGVNS. Unmatched junction bases numbered 15, after V lost 5 bases and J lost 6 bases. CDR3 size: 17 residues. The CDR3 loop reads CASSPGTGKGPTDTQYF. The DNA for the CDR3 is TGTGCCAGCAGTCCCGGGACAGGGAAGGGCCCCACGGATACGCAGTATTTT.

V is TRBV9 and J is TRBJ2-3; D is perhaps TRBD1 (5 bases). Germline CDR1 SGDLS, CDR2 YYNGEE. Trimming shortened V by 0 bases and J by 0 bases, and 23 bases separated the two germline ends. CDR3 length: 20 residues. The CDR3 loop reads CASSVASQVHGRFSTDTQYF. As DNA, the CDR3 is TGTGCCAGCAGCGTAGCCTCACAGGTCCATGGCAGGTTTAGCACAGATACGCAGTATTTT.

In DNA form, the CDR3 reads TGTGCCAGCAGCTTAGAAGGGGGCGGTATGGGAGGCTACACCTTC. Amino acid sequence: CASSLEGGGMGGYTF. This sequence joins TRBV7-2 and TRBJ1-2, with 7 bases matching TRBD1. Germline assignment: CDR1 SGHTA and CDR2 FQGNSA. The CDR3 covers 15 residues. V was clipped by 1 base and J by 8 bases; unmatched bases: 10.

This chain uses TRBV7-6 with TRBJ2-5; D gene ambiguous. Germline loops: CDR1 SGHVS, CDR2 FNYEAQ. There are 14 residues in the CDR3. V was shortened by 1 base and J by 2 bases, with 8 bases between the two germline ends. CDR3 DNA sequence: TGTGCCAGCAGCTTAGATCAGTTTCAAGAGACCCAGTACTTC. Its translation is CASSLDQFQETQYF.

The chain joins TRBV6-5 to TRBJ2-4; 11 bases are a match to TRBD1. The trim removed 6 bases at V and 7 bases at J, leaving 8 bases unmatched. The CDR3 sequence is 15 residues long. Germline CDR1 reads MNHEY; CDR2 reads SVGAGI. CDR3 residues: CASSPTGQGANIQYF. DNA for the CDR3: TGTGCCAGCAGCCCGACCGGACAGGGGGCGAACATTCAGTACTTC.

The rearrangement uses TRBV5-1 and TRBJ2-7, with D perhaps matching TRBD2 (6 bases). V lost 5 bases, J lost 3 bases, and 18 bases lay in between. The germline V gene has CDR1 SGHRS and CDR2 YFSETQ. CDR3 length: 15 amino acids. The CDR3 loop reads CASRAAREVGYEQYF. The CDR3 DNA follows: TGCGCCAGCAGGGCCGCGCGGGAAGTGGGCTACGAGCAGTACTTC.

J is TRBJ2-7 and V is TRBV28; the D gene is possibly TRBD1 (6 bases). Germline V gene sequence: CDR1 MDHEN, CDR2 SYDVKM. This CDR3 comprises 15 residues. The V gene lost 8 bases and the J gene lost 2 bases, with 19 bases spanning the gap. Here the CDR3 DNA reads TGTGCCAGCCTGCGGACAGTTCCTTTCACCTACGAGCAGTACTTC. Translating gives CASLRTVPFTYEQYF.

V gene TRBV4-1 combines with J gene TRBJ1-4; D gene ambiguous. This CDR3 has 16 amino acids. Germline CDR1 MGHRA, CDR2 YSYEKL. V lost 1 base to trimming and J lost 4 bases, with 13 bases between them. The CDR3 bases are TGCGCCAGCAGCCAAGGTCACGGGGAAGGTAATGAAAAACTGTTTTTT. Amino acids: CASSQGHGEGNEKLFF.

This rearrangement joins TRBV5-1 to TRBJ2-5; D is ambiguous. V was shortened by 5 bases and J by 2 bases, with 10 bases between the two germline ends. The CDR3 spans 13 residues. The V gene's germline CDR1 is SGHRS and CDR2 YFSETQ. This CDR3 reads CASSRSYQETQYF. The CDR3 coding sequence is TGCGCCAGCAGTAGAAGTTATCAAGAGACCCAGTACTTC.

This clone was recorded a few times. The V and J genes are TRBV7-3 and TRBJ1-1; weak D call: TRBD1 (5 bases). The ends were cut back, 5 bases at V and 1 base at J, with 8 bases in the middle. The CDR3 extends over 13 amino acids. Per germline, CDR1 SGHTA and CDR2 FQGTGA. CDR3 protein: CASSRDRNTEAFF. CDR3 bases: TGTGCCAGCAGCCGAGACAGGAACACTGAAGCTTTCTTT.

V usage is TRBV30 and J usage is TRBJ1-2, with 10 bases that match TRBD1. CDR3 length: 18 amino acids. The germline V gene encodes CDR1 GTSNPN and CDR2 SVGIG (reference sequence). J lost 4 bases, V lost 3 bases, and 17 bases had no gene match. The CDR3 DNA follows: TGTGCCTGGAGGTCGCCGGGGACAGGGGTCTCCATCCCCTATGGCTACACCTTC. Amino acid sequence: CAWRSPGTGVSIPYGYTF.

The V call is TRBV5-1, the J call TRBJ2-2; TRBD2 aligns across 8 bases. Trimming took 5 bases from V and 7 from J; bases not matched to a gene: 16. Per germline, CDR1 SGHRS and CDR2 YFSETQ. The CDR3 runs to 17 residues. The CDR3 nucleotides read TGCGCCAGCAGTGACGCCCCATTGCGGGGGGCGGGCGGGGAGCTGTTTTTT. Translation gives CASSDAPLRGAGGELFF.

The chain uses TRBV4-3 and TRBJ1-2, with D tentatively TRBD1 (5 bases). This CDR3 spans 18 amino acids. Germline V gene sequence: CDR1 LGHNA, CDR2 YSLEER. V was trimmed by 4 bases and J by 9 bases, leaving 30 bases between them. CDR3 sequence (DNA): TGCGCCAGCAGCCCACGGAAAGACAGTCTCCCGGCCGGGAGGAGCTACACCTTC. It translates to CASSPRKDSLPAGRSYTF.

The chain links TRBV9 to TRBJ2-3; TRBD2 matches 11 bases. Germline V gene sequence: CDR1 SGDLS, CDR2 YYNGEE. The CDR3 length is 16 residues. V lost 4 bases and J lost 5; bases outside the gene matches: 9. For the CDR3, the DNA is TGTGCCAGCAGCCCCTTTAGCGGGAGGGAACTAGATACGCAGTATTTT. This codes for CASSPFSGRELDTQYF.

J is TRBJ2-7 and V is TRBV11-2, with 13 bases that match TRBD2. The CDR3 is made up of 18 amino acids. Germline CDR1 is SGHAT and CDR2 is FQNNGV. V dropped 5 bases and J dropped 4; count of bases not matched to a gene: 14. The CDR3 DNA follows: TGTGCCAGCAGCCAGAGGAGGACTAGCGGGAGAAGAGGGTACGAGCAGTACTTC. It translates to CASSQRRTSGRRGYEQYF. Combining the CDR3 with reference TRBV11-2 and TRBJ2-7 gives the whole variable domain EAGVAQSPRYKIIEKRQSVAFWCNPISGHATLYWYQQILGQGPKLLIQFQNNGVVDDSQLPKDRFSAERLKGVDSTLKIQPAKLEDSAVYLCASSQRRTSGRRGYEQYFGPGTRLTVT.

The V gene is TRBV7-9, the J gene TRBJ2-1; 11 positions match TRBD2. Per the germline V gene, CDR1 is SEHNR and CDR2 is FQNEAQ (reference sequence). This CDR3 is built from 15 residues. Trimming at V came to 1 base and at J to 10 bases, leaving 6 bases not matched to a gene. The CDR3 spells CASSLDRLAGIEQFF. The CDR3 DNA is TGTGCCAGCAGCTTAGACAGACTAGCGGGAATAGAGCAGTTCTTC.

This chain links TRBV28 with TRBJ2-1, with a weak D call TRBD1 (6 bases). Germline CDR1 reads MDHEN; CDR2 reads SYDVKM. V was pared by 8 bases and J by 15 bases, with 20 bases between. There are 12 residues in the CDR3. Here the CDR3 DNA reads TGTGCCAGCTACCGGGACATAAAAAGCGTGTTCTTC. Translation: CASYRDIKSVFF.

The chain links TRBV7-2 to TRBJ2-7; 7 nucleotides match TRBD1. The ends lost 5 bases at V and 3 bases at J; junction bases unmatched: 7. The germline V gene has CDR1 SGHTA and CDR2 FQGNSA. The length of the CDR3 is 14 residues. The CDR3 DNA reads TGTGCCAGCAGCCCTCAGGGACAGTTCTACGAGCAGTACTTC. Translated, it gives CASSPQGQFYEQYF.